This is a list of T cell receptor beta chains from one sample in a study of blood T cell repertoires in COVID-19. Profiled with immunoSEQ multiplex PCR; TCRdb holds only in-frame clones, not every one. The sample consists of 100,000 or so clones, 65% to 90% of them appearing once. Sequenced sample: PBMCs or T cells enriched from blood (not recorded which). The receptors derive from a woman aged 50 to 60 who had recovered from COVID-19. Both conserved end residues are part of each CDR3. Fields, in order: clone size, D gene, J gene, V gene, CDR3 DNA, CDR3 protein. The D gene is left open where the match is weak. Size is omitted from some rows. Given values are once, few, many or a class for expanded clones.

size: -
D: TRBD2
J: TRBJ2-3
V: TRBV4-1
DNA: TGCGCCAGCAGATCGTCTAGCGGGGGGTCGAGGGATACGCAGTATTTT
CDR3: CASRSSSGGSRDTQYF

size: -
D: -
J: TRBJ1-2
V: TRBV19
DNA: TGTGCCAGTAGTACAACCAGGGTTATTAACTATGGCTACACCTTC
CDR3: CASSTTRVINYGYTF

size: -
D: -
J: TRBJ2-7
V: TRBV5-1
DNA: TGCGCCGCCCCAGGCCAGCCCACGGAGGATTCGGGGTCCTACGAGCAGTACTTC
CDR3: CAAPGQPTEDSGSYEQYF

size: -
D: TRBD1
J: TRBJ2-7
V: TRBV25-1
DNA: TGTGCCAGCAGTCCTGGGACAGGGCTATACGAGCAGTACTTC
CDR3: CASSPGTGLYEQYF

size: -
D: -
J: TRBJ2-7
V: TRBV10-3
DNA: TGTGCCATCAGTGAGTCCAGGGAGCAGTACTTC
CDR3: CAISESREQYF

size: -
D: -
J: TRBJ1-5
V: TRBV24-1
DNA: TGTGCCACCAGTGATTTGGAGGATCAGCCCCAGCATTTT
CDR3: CATSDLEDQPQHF

size: -
D: -
J: TRBJ1-1
V: TRBV18
DNA: TGTGCCAGCTCCCCAAGCGTTGTCGGGTTGGGTGAAGCTTTCTTT
CDR3: CASSPSVVGLGEAFF

size: -
D: -
J: TRBJ2-1
V: TRBV7-9
DNA: TGTGCCAGCAGCTCCCCGGTCGACTCCTACAATGAGCAGTTCTTC
CDR3: CASSSPVDSYNEQFF

size: -
D: -
J: TRBJ2-2
V: TRBV11-3
DNA: TGTGCCAGCAGCCCAAGAGGGGACATAAACACCGGGGAGCTGTTTTTT
CDR3: CASSPRGDINTGELFF

size: -
D: TRBD2
J: TRBJ2-2
V: TRBV13
DNA: TGTGCCAGCAGCTCCCCTCCGGGACTAGCGGCTAAATACACCGGGGAGCTGTTTTTT
CDR3: CASSSPPGLAAKYTGELFF

size: few
D: -
J: TRBJ2-7
V: TRBV5-1
DNA: TGCGCCAGCAGCTTGAGACAGGACTCCTCCTACGAGCAGTACTTC
CDR3: CASSLRQDSSYEQYF

size: -
D: -
J: TRBJ1-1
V: TRBV5-5
DNA: TGTGCCAGCAGCCTACTACTACAGGAGAACACTGAAGCTTTCTTT
CDR3: CASSLLLQENTEAFF

size: -
D: -
J: TRBJ2-1
V: TRBV7-9
DNA: TGTGCCAGCAGGGAGGCCCCGTACGACAATGAGCAGTTCTTC
CDR3: CASREAPYDNEQFF

size: -
D: -
J: TRBJ2-3
V: TRBV2
DNA: TGTGCCAGCAGTTACTACTTAGGTACGCAGTATTTT
CDR3: CASSYYLGTQYF

size: -
D: -
J: TRBJ1-2
V: TRBV6-5
DNA: TGTGCCAGCAGTTCCAGACAGCCTACTAACTATGGCTACACCTTC
CDR3: CASSSRQPTNYGYTF

size: -
D: TRBD1
J: TRBJ1-1
V: TRBV18
DNA: TGTGCCAGCTACCAGACAGGGGCTAACACTGAAGCTTTCTTT
CDR3: CASYQTGANTEAFF

size: -
D: -
J: TRBJ1-6
V: TRBV12-3/TRBV12-4
DNA: TGTGCCATATCAACAGGATACTCACCCCTCCACTTT
CDR3: CAISTGYSPLHF

size: -
D: -
J: TRBJ2-3
V: TRBV24-1
DNA: TGTGCCACCAGTGTTGGGGGCGGGAGCACAGATACGCAGTATTTT
CDR3: CATSVGGGSTDTQYF

size: -
D: -
J: TRBJ1-1
V: TRBV27
DNA: TGTGCCAGCAGTGCTCTGGGGGGCACTGAAGCTTTCTTT
CDR3: CASSALGGTEAFF

size: -
D: -
J: TRBJ2-3
V: TRBV5-4
DNA: TGTGCCAGCAGCCTAAGCACAGATACGCAGTATTTT
CDR3: CASSLSTDTQYF

size: -
D: -
J: TRBJ2-4
V: TRBV4-1
DNA: TGCGCCAGCAGCCAAGGGCGTCCGGAAAGGGGGGGGAACATTCAGTACTTC
CDR3: CASSQGRPERGGNIQYF

size: -
D: -
J: TRBJ1-5
V: TRBV14
DNA: TGTGCCAGCAGCCCTGGACAGAATCAGCCCCAGCATTTT
CDR3: CASSPGQNQPQHF